A selection of T cell receptor beta chains follows, all from one sample in a study of blood T cells in healthy people across ages. TCRdb redid the calling of the 5' RACE reads with MiXCR, one entry per CDR3 protein. The table lists fewer than 900,000 distinct CDR3 sequences, under 40% of them singletons. Specimen: blood. The receptors originated from a man between 18 and 35 years old in good health. The CDR3 runs from the conserved cysteine through the conserved F or W. D genes are given only for firm matches. Clone size is given for some rows only: seen once, a few or many times, or a class if the clone is expanded.

clone size,J gene,V gene,D gene,CDR3 DNA,CDR3 protein
.,TRBJ2-7,TRBV2,TRBD2,TGTGCCAGCAAAGATGGGAGGGATGACGAGCAGTACTTC,CASKDGRDDEQYF
few,TRBJ1-1,TRBV11-1,TRBD1,TGTGCCAGCAGCCCCACGACAGGGTTGAGTGAAGCTTTCTTT,CASSPTTGLSEAFF
few,TRBJ2-7,TRBV7-9,.,TGTGCCAGCGGAAGATCAGGGGACTACGAGCAGTACTTC,CASGRSGDYEQYF
.,TRBJ1-6,TRBV19,TRBD1,TGTGCCAGTAGTACCTCGACAGGGGGCAACTCACCCCTCCACTTT,CASSTSTGGNSPLHF
.,TRBJ1-1,TRBV7-9,TRBD1,TGTGCCAGCAGCCAGGACAGGGCTGTCCCTGAAGCTTTCTTT,CASSQDRAVPEAFF
many,TRBJ2-3,TRBV5-6,.,TGTGCCAGCAGCTTGTCCAGCGGTAGTACAGATACGCAGTATTTT,CASSLSSGSTDTQYF
.,TRBJ2-1,TRBV12-3/TRBV12-4,.,TGTGCCAGCAGTTTAAGCTCGGATGAGCAGTTCTTC,CASSLSSDEQFF
many,TRBJ2-7,TRBV12-3/TRBV12-4,.,TGTGCCAGCAGTTTAGGGGACCTCTACGAGCAGTACTTC,CASSLGDLYEQYF
.,TRBJ2-1,TRBV7-3,TRBD2,TGTGCCAGCAGCCTTCATAGCGGGAGCTCCTACAATGAGCAGTTCTTC,CASSLHSGSSYNEQFF
.,TRBJ1-4,TRBV7-9,.,TGTGCCAGCAGCCCCAACACCCCAACTAATGAAAAACTGTTTTTT,CASSPNTPTNEKLFF